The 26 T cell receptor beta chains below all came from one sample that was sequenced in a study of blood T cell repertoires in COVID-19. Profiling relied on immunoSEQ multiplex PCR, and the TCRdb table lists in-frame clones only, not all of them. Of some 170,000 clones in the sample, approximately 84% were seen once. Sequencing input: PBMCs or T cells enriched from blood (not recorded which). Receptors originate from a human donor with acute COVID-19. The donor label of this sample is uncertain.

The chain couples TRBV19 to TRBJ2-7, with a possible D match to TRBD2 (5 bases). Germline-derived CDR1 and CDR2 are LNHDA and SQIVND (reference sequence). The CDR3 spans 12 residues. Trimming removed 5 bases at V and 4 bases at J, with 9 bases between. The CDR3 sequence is CASSPGLYEQYF. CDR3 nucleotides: TGTGCCAGTAGTCCTGGACTTTACGAGCAGTACTTC.

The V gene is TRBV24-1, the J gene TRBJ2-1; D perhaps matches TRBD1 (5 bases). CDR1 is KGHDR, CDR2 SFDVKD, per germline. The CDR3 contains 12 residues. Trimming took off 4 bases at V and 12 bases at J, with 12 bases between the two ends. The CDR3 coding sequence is TGTGCCACCAGTGACCCAGGGCAGGGGCAGTTCTTC. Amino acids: CATSDPGQGQFF.

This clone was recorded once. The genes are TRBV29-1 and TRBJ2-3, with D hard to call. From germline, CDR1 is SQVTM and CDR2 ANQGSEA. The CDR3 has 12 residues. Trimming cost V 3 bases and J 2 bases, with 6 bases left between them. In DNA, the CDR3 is TGCAGCGTTGATCAGATCACAGATACGCAGTATTTT. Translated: CSVDQITDTQYF.

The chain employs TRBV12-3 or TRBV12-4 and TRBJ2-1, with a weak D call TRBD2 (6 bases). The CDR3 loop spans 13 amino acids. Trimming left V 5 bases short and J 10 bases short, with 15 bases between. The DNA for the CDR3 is TGTGCCAGCAGTGAGGGACTTAGGAAGGAGCAGTTCTTC. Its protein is CASSEGLRKEQFF.

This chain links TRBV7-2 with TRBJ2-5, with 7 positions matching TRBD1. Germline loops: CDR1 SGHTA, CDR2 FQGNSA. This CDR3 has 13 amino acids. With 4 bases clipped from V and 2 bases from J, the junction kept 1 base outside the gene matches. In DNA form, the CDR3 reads TGTGCCAGCAGCTGGGGACAGCAAGAGACCCAGTACTTC. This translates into CASSWGQQETQYF.

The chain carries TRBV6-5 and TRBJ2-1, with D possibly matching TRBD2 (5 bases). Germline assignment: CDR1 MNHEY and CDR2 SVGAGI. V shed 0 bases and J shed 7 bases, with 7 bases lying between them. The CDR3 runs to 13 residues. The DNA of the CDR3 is TGTGCCAGCAGTTACTCGGAGCGGAATGAGCAGTTCTTC. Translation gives CASSYSERNEQFF.

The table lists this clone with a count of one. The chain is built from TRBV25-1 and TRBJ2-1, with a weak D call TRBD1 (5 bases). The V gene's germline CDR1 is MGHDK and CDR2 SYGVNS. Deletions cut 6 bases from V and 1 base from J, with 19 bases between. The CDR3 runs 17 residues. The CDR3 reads CASSSETGIGSYNEQFF. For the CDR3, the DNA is TGTGCCAGCAGCAGCGAAACAGGTATAGGGTCCTACAATGAGCAGTTCTTC.

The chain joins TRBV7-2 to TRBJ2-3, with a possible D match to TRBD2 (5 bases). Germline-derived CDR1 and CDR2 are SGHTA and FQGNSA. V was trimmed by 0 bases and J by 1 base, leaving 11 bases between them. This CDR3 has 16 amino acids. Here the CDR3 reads CASSLARTGGTDTQYF. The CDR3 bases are TGTGCCAGCAGCTTAGCGAGGACCGGGGGCACAGATACGCAGTATTTT.

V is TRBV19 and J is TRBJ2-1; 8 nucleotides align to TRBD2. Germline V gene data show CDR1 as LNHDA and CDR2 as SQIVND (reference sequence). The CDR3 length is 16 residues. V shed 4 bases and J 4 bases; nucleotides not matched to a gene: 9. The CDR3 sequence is CASSKRRGAEYNEQFF. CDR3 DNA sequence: TGTGCCAGTAGTAAACGGCGGGGGGCGGAGTACAATGAGCAGTTCTTC.

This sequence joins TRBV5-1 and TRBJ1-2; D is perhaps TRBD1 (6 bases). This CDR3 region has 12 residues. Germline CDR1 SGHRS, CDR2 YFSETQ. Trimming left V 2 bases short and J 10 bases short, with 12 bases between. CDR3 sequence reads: CASSLSGVDYTF. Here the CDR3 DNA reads TGCGCCAGCAGCTTATCAGGGGTGGACTACACCTTC.

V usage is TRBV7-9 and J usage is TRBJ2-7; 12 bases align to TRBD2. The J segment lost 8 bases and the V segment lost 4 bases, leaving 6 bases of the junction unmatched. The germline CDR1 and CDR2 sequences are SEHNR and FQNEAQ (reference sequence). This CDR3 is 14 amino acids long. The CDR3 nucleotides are TGTGCCAGCAGCTCCCTAGCGGGGGGGCTCAAGCAGTACTTC. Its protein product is CASSSLAGGLKQYF.

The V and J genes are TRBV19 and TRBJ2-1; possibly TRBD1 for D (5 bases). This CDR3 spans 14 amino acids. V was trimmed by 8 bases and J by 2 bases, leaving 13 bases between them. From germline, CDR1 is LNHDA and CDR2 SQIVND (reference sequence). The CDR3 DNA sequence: TGTGCCAGTTCCAATCCGACAGCCTACAATGAGCAGTTCTTC. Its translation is CASSNPTAYNEQFF. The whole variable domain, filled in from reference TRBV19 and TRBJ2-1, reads DGGITQSPKYLFRKEGQNVTLSCEQNLNHDAMYWYRQDPGQGLRLIYYSQIVNDFQKGDIAEGYSVSREKKESFPLTVTSAQKNPTAFYLCASSNPTAYNEQFFGPGTRLTVL.

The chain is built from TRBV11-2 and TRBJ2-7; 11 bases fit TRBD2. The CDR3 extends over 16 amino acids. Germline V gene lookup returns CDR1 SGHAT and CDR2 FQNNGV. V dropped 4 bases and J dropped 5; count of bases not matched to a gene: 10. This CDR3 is CASSSGLAGLRNEQYF. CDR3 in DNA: TGTGCCAGCAGCTCAGGACTAGCGGGCCTAAGAAACGAGCAGTACTTC.

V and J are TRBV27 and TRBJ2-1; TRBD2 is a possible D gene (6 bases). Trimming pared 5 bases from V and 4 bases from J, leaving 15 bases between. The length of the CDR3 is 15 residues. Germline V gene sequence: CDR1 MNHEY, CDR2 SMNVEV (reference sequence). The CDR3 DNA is TGTGCCAGCAGTCTACTAGCTTCTGGGTACAATGAGCAGTTCTTC. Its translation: CASSLLASGYNEQFF.

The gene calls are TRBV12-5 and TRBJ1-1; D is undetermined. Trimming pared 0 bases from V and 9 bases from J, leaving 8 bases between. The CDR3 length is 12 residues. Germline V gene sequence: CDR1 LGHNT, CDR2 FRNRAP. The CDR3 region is CASGLVVSQAFF. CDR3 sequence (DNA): TGTGCTAGTGGTTTGGTAGTGAGCCAAGCTTTCTTT.

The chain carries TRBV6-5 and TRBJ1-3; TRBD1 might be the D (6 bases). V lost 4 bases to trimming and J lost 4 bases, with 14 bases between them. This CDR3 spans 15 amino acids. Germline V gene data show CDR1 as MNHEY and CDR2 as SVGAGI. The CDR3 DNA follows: TGTGCCAGCAGTTTTAACAGGGAGGGAGGAAACACCATATATTTT. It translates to CASSFNREGGNTIYF.

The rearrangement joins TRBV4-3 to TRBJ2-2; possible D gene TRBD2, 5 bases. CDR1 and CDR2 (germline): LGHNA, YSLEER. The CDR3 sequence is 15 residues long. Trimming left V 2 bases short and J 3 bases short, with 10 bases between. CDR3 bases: TGCGCCAGCAGCCAATCTCTGGGAGACACCGGGGAGCTGTTTTTT. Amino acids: CASSQSLGDTGELFF.

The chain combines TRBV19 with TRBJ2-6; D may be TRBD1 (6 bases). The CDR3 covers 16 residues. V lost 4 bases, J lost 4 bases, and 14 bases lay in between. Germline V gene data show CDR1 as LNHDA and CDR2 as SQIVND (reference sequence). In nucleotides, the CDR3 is TGTGCCAGTAGTACACACAGGGTGTCAGGGGCCAACGTCCTGACTTTC. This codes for CASSTHRVSGANVLTF.

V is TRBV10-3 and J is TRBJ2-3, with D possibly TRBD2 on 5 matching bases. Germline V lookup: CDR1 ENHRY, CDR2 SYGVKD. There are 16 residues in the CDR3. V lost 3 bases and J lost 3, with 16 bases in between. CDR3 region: CAISDLKAGPTDTQYF. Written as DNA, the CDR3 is TGTGCCATCAGTGACTTGAAGGCGGGTCCAACAGATACGCAGTATTTT.

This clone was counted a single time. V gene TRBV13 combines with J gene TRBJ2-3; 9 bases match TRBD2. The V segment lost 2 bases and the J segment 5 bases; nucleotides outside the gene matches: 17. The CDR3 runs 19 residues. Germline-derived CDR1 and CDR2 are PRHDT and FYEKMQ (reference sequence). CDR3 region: CASSLLVAGAIMGGDTQYF. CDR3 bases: TGTGCCAGCAGCTTATTAGTAGCGGGGGCTATCATGGGGGGAGATACGCAGTATTTT.

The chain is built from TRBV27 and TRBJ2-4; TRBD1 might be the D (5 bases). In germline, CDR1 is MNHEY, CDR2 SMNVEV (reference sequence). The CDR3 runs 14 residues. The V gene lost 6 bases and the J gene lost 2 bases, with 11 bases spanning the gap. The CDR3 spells CASRPDRTKNIQYF. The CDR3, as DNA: TGTGCCAGCAGACCTGACAGAACCAAAAACATTCAGTACTTC.

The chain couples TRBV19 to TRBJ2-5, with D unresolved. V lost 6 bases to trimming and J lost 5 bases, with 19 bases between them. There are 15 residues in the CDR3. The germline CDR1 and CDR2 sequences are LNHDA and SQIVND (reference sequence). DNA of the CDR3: TGTGCCAGTAGGGGCCTGGCGAAAAACATGGAGACCCAGTACTTC. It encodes CASRGLAKNMETQYF. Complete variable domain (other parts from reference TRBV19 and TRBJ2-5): DGGITQSPKYLFRKEGQNVTLSCEQNLNHDAMYWYRQDPGQGLRLIYYSQIVNDFQKGDIAEGYSVSREKKESFPLTVTSAQKNPTAFYLCASRGLAKNMETQYFGPGTRLLVL.

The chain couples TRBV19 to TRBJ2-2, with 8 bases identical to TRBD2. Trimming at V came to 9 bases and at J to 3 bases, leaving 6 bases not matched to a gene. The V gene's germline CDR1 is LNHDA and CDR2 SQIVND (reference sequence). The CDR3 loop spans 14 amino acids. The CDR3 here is CARRGADDTGELFF. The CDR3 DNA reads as TGTGCCAGGCGGGGGGCGGACGACACCGGGGAGCTGTTTTTT.

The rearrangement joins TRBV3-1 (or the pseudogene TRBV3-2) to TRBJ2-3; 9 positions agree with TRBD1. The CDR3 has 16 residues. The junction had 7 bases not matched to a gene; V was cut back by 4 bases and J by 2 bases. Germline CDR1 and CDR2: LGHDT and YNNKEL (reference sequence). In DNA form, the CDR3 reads TGTGCCAGCAGCCTTAGACAGGGGGGGGCCACAGATACGCAGTATTTT. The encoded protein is CASSLRQGGATDTQYF.

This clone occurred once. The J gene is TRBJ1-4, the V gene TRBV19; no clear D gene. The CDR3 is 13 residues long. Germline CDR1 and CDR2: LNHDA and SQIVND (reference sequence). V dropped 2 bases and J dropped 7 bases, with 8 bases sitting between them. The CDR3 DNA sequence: TGTGCCAGTAGTATAACGTTGGCTGAAAAACTGTTTTTT. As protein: CASSITLAEKLFF. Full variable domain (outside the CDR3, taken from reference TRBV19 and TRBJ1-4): DGGITQSPKYLFRKEGQNVTLSCEQNLNHDAMYWYRQDPGQGLRLIYYSQIVNDFQKGDIAEGYSVSREKKESFPLTVTSAQKNPTAFYLCASSITLAEKLFFGSGTQLSVL.

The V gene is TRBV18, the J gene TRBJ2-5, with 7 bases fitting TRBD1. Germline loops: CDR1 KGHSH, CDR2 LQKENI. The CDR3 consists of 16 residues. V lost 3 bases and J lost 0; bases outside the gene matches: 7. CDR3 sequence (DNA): TGTGCCAGCTCACCTCGCCTGGGACAGAACCAAGAGACCCAGTACTTC. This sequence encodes CASSPRLGQNQETQYF. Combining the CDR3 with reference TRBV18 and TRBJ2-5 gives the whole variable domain NAGVMQNPRHLVRRRGQEARLRCSPMKGHSHVYWYRQLPEEGLKFMVYLQKENIIDESGMPKERFSAEFPKEGPSILRIQQVVRGDSAAYFCASSPRLGQNQETQYFGPGTRLLVL.